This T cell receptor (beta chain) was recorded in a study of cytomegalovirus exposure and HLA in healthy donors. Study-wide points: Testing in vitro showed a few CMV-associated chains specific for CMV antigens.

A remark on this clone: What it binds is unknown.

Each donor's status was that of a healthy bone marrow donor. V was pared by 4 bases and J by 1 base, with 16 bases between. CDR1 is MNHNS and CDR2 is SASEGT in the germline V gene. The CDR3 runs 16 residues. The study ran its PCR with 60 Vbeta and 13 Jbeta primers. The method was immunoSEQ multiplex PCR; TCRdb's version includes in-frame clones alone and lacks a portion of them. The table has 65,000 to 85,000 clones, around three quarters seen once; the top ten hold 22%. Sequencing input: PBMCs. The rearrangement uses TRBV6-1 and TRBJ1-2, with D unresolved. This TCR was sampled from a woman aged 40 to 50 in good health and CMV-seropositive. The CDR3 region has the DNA TGTGCCAGCAGTGCAGGACTCTCCGGCCTTAACTATGGCTACACCTTC. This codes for CASSAGLSGLNYGYTF.